This T cell receptor (beta chain) was found in a study of sequential checkpoint blockade in melanoma (dated by TCRdb to between 2019 and 2020). At the level of the whole study: Patients were assigned by 1:1 randomization to either first-line nivolumab followed by ipilimumab (arm A) or ipilimumab followed by nivolumab (arm B). Maintenance nivolumab came after each of the two trial sequences. Overall study outcomes, separate from this receptor: The response-prediction model combining TCR metrics and mutation burden needs validation in larger, independent patient cohorts.

The treatment or condition label of this sample denotes: randomized to nivolumab then ipilimumab (arm A) or the reverse (arm B). None of the trial patients had been given prior DNA-damaging chemotherapy. Live CD3+CD8+ cells negative for CD19 and CD56 were sorted from thawed PBMCs on a FACS Aria II flow cytometer. Samples were obtained from patients with melanoma enrolled in CheckMate 064, a randomized, open-label phase II trial of sequential checkpoint blockade. Peripheral blood mononuclear cells were obtained through leukapheresis, purified using Ficoll-Paque, and frozen in human serum containing 10% DMSO. Immediately after sorting, the purity of the sorted blood CD3+CD8+ cells was confirmed to be >95%, and DNA was then extracted. To note about this clone: What antigen it recognizes has not been identified. Base qualities are not provided; no much larger clone lies one nucleotide away.

TCRbeta CDR3 regions were immunosequenced from genomic DNA with the immunoSEQ Assay. Before high-throughput sequencing, the genomic DNA was amplified using bias-controlled multiplex PCR. Regarding the original processing steps: To quantify the absolute abundance of each unique TCRbeta CDR3 region, the sequences were collapsed and filtered. Clonality, defined as 1 minus Pielou's evenness, was calculated using productive rearrangements only. Clones with significantly greater frequencies in on-treatment versus baseline samples were identified using a previously published method. Held by TCRdb, this immuneACCESS table contains in-frame sequences only and omits some clones. Under half of the omission traces to an unresolved V gene where checked; the cause of the rest is unknown. The V and J calls and clone size come from that table; D and trimming were worked out from the DNA. Here the sample has 25,000 to 35,000 clones; 70% to 90% occur a single time. The ten largest make up 22% of the sample.

Including cysteine and phenylalanine, the CDR3 has 14 amino acids. Solely the CDR3 DNA is kept, with 42 bases framed from the first base. Relative to germline, V is 6 bases shorter and J is 2 bases shorter, with 13 bases between their ends. CDR1 SNHLY and CDR2 FYNNEI are derived from the germline V gene. This clonotype was sampled from a human donor with melanoma. The V gene is TRBV2 and the J gene is TRBJ1-1; TRBD1 is possibly the D segment (5 matching bases). Sequenced material: CD8+ T cells sorted from blood (inferred from file names), taken from a patient given nivolumab and ipilimumab in sequence. CDR3 protein: CASRPTARNTEAFF. In nucleotide form, the sequence is TGTGCCAGCAGGCCGACAGCTCGCAACACTGAAGCTTTCTTT.